A selection of T cell receptor beta chains follows, all from one sample in a study of early T cells in non-severe SARS-CoV-2 infection. TCRdb recomputed calls from the 5' RACE reads with MiXCR, one row per CDR3 protein. This sample yields approximately 64,000 distinct CDR3 sequences, of which 18% are seen a single time; more than 7.5% belongs to the top ten. The source was whole blood, collected at baseline. Source of these receptors: an adult who was a healthcare worker with PCR-confirmed SARS-CoV-2 infection or an uninfected control (not recorded which). Both conserved end residues are part of each CDR3. A D gene is named only where the DNA matches it firmly. The size entry is marked missing in some rows and otherwise reads once, few, many or a size class.

>.|few|TRBJ2-7|TRBV7-8
TGTGCCAGCAGCTTAGATCTAAAGGGGGCCTACGAGCAGTACTTC
CASSLDLKGAYEQYF
>TRBD1|.|TRBJ2-7|TRBV19
TGTGCCAGTAGTACCGGACAGGGTCGTTCCTACGAGCAGTACTTC
CASSTGQGRSYEQYF
>.|.|TRBJ2-6|TRBV18
TGTGCCAGCTCACTCACCTCTGGGGCCAACGTCCTGACTTTC
CASSLTSGANVLTF
>.|many|TRBJ2-1|TRBV7-6
TGTGCCAGCAGCTTAGCCACAGGAGACAATGAGCAGTTCTTC
CASSLATGDNEQFF
>TRBD1|.|TRBJ2-1|TRBV19
TGTGCCAGTAGTCCGATAGACAGGGTCAATGAGCAGTTCTTC
CASSPIDRVNEQFF
>.|few|TRBJ1-2|TRBV12-3/TRBV12-4
TGTGCCAGCAACCCGGTAGAAGGGGCTCGCTATGGCTACACCTTC
CASNPVEGARYGYTF
>.|few|TRBJ1-2|TRBV9
TGTGCCAGCAGCGTCATGGATGACTATGGCTACACCTTC
CASSVMDDYGYTF
>TRBD1|few|TRBJ2-5|TRBV25-1
TGTGCCAGCAGTCCTGACAGGGGTGTACTGGAGACCCAGTACTTC
CASSPDRGVLETQYF
>TRBD1|few|TRBJ1-2|TRBV5-6
TGTGCCAGCAGCTTTGTGGGACAGAGCTATGGCTACACCTTC
CASSFVGQSYGYTF
>.|few|TRBJ1-6|TRBV7-6
TGTGCCAGCAGCCCTTCGGGCTCGGCTTCACCCCTCCACTTT
CASSPSGSASPLHF
>TRBD1|few|TRBJ2-3|TRBV7-6
TGTGCCAGCAGCTTAGGCAGGGGGCCAGATACGCAGTATTTT
CASSLGRGPDTQYF
>.|few|TRBJ2-3|TRBV10-1
TGCGCCAGCGCCGTCGAAGGGGGGACCACAGATACGCAGTATTTT
CASAVEGGTTDTQYF
>TRBD1|many|TRBJ2-1|TRBV7-9
TGTGCCAGCAGCTTAGTACAGGGGGTCAATGAGCAGTTCTTC
CASSLVQGVNEQFF
>.|.|TRBJ2-7|TRBV19
TGTGCCAGTAGTGTGGACAAGACCTACGAGCAGTACTTC
CASSVDKTYEQYF
>.|many|TRBJ1-3|TRBV12-3/TRBV12-4
TGTGCCAGCAGTTCTGGAAACACCATATATTTT
CASSSGNTIYF
>.|few|TRBJ2-5|TRBV7-8
TGTGCCAGCAGCCCCGACAGAAAGCAGACCCAGTACTTC
CASSPDRKQTQYF
>.|.|TRBJ2-7|TRBV6-6
TGTGCCTGCAGTTACGGGACCGGGCTCTACGAGCAGTACTTC
CACSYGTGLYEQYF
>.|few|TRBJ1-5|TRBV12-3/TRBV12-4
TGTGCCAGCAGTTTGGTGGGCCAGCCCCAGCATTTT
CASSLVGQPQHF
>.|few|TRBJ1-6|TRBV6-1
TGTGCCAGCAGTGAGGTCTCCTATAATTCACCCCTCCCTTTT
CASSEVSYNSPLPF
>.|few|TRBJ2-1|TRBV30
TGTGCCTGGAGTACTGCGACGAATGAGCAGTTCTTC
CAWSTATNEQFF
>.|.|TRBJ2-7|TRBV7-2
TGTGCCAGCAGCTTGTTTGGGCGCGAGCAGTACTTC
CASSLFGREQYF
>.|many|TRBJ1-6|TRBV28
TGTGCCAGCAGGAACGGATTTAATTCACCCCTCCACTTT
CASRNGFNSPLHF
>.|few|TRBJ1-1|TRBV2
TGTGCCAGCATCCAACAGGGGAACACTGAAGCTTTCTTT
CASIQQGNTEAFF
>.|.|TRBJ1-5|TRBV30
TGTGCCTGGAGTGTCGCCAGTTCCAATCAGCCCCAGCATTTT
CAWSVASSNQPQHF
>.|.|TRBJ1-6|TRBV20-1
TGCAGTGCTAGACCAGGGGCCTATAATTCACCCCTCCACTTT
CSARPGAYNSPLHF
>.|.|TRBJ2-1|TRBV11-2
TGTGCCAGCAGCCTCGGATTAAGCTCCTACAATGAGCAGTTCTTC
CASSLGLSSYNEQFF
>.|.|TRBJ2-5|TRBV6-5
TGTGCCAGCAGCCCAGACCTATGGTCCGTACAAGAGACCCAGTACTTC
CASSPDLWSVQETQYF
>.|few|TRBJ2-7|TRBV7-9
TGTGCCAGCAGCCCCGGGGTTGGGTTCTCCTACGAGCAGTACTTC
CASSPGVGFSYEQYF
>.|many|TRBJ1-1|TRBV11-2
TGTGCCAGCAGCCCGAACAGGGTTAGGGACACTGAAGCTTTCTTT
CASSPNRVRDTEAFF
>.|few|TRBJ2-3|TRBV28
TGTGCCAGCAAATCGAAGGGTAGCACAGATACGCAGTATTTT
CASKSKGSTDTQYF
>.|many|TRBJ2-5|TRBV25-1
TGTGCCAGCAGTTGGACCCAGGTGGGGGAGACCCAGTACTTC
CASSWTQVGETQYF
>.|few|TRBJ1-5|TRBV28
TGTGCCAGCAGTTCCCCCTTGCTCCGCCCGAATCAGCCCCAGCATTTT
CASSSPLLRPNQPQHF
>.|.|TRBJ2-4|TRBV15
TGTGCCACCAGCAGAGGCAGGGGCGCGGGTTCCAAAAACATTCAGTACTTC
CATSRGRGAGSKNIQYF
>.|.|TRBJ1-3|TRBV15
TGTGCCACCAGCAGAGATTTGGCCCAGAGCTCTGGAAACACCATATATTTT
CATSRDLAQSSGNTIYF
>.|few|TRBJ2-7|TRBV18
TGTGCCAGCTCACCACGATCGTCTAAGGACTACGAGCAGTACTTC
CASSPRSSKDYEQYF
>.|few|TRBJ2-1|TRBV12-3/TRBV12-4
TGTGCCAGCAGTTTAGTACAGCCCAATGAGCAGTTCTTC
CASSLVQPNEQFF
>.|.|TRBJ1-5|TRBV5-1
TGCGCCAGCAGCTTGGTAGCGGTCTTCAATCAGCCCCAGCATTTT
CASSLVAVFNQPQHF
>TRBD1|few|TRBJ1-4|TRBV10-3
TGTGCCATCAGTGAGGGACAGGGGAATGAAAAACTGTTTTTT
CAISEGQGNEKLFF
>.|few|TRBJ2-5|TRBV4-1
TGCGCCAGCAGCCGACAAACCCGGGAGACCCAGTACTTC
CASSRQTRETQYF
>TRBD2|.|TRBJ2-1|TRBV11-2
TGTGCCAGCAGCGCCCGGACTAGCGCAGCCTACAATGAGCAGTTCTTC
CASSARTSAAYNEQFF
>.|.|TRBJ2-1|TRBV5-4
TGTGCCAGCAGCATTCCTACCAGCGGGTCCCACAATGAGCAGTTCTTC
CASSIPTSGSHNEQFF
>.|many|TRBJ2-1|TRBV7-9
TGTGCCAGCAGCTTCGGGACAAGTTACAATGAGCAGTTCTTC
CASSFGTSYNEQFF
>TRBD1|many|TRBJ1-1|TRBV28
TGTGCCAGCAGTCCCGGGACAGGGGGTGAAGCTTTCTTT
CASSPGTGGEAFF
>.|.|TRBJ1-1|TRBV11-2
TGTGCCAGCAGCTTAGATTTGGCGAGTGAAGCTTTCTTT
CASSLDLASEAFF
>TRBD2|.|TRBJ2-2|TRBV5-1
TGCGCCAGCAGCCCGCCGGGAGCGGGGGGGCCTATCGGGGAGCTGTTTTTT
CASSPPGAGGPIGELFF
>.|few|TRBJ2-1|TRBV29-1
TGCAGCGTTGAAGATCAAACCGCTACCTTCTACAATGAGCAGTTCTTC
CSVEDQTATFYNEQFF
>TRBD1|few|TRBJ2-5|TRBV11-2
TGTGCCAGCGAAAGGGACAGGACCACCGGGACCCAGTACTTC
CASERDRTTGTQYF
>.|once|TRBJ1-1|TRBV2
TGTGCCAGCAGTGGGCAGGTGAACACTGAAGCTTTCTTT
CASSGQVNTEAFF
>TRBD1|.|TRBJ2-7|TRBV4-3
TGCGCCAGCAGCCTGGGACAGGGAAAATACGAGCAGTACTTC
CASSLGQGKYEQYF
>TRBD1|.|TRBJ2-1|TRBV6-1
TGTGCCAGCAGTGCGTTCACAGGGGGCGGTGAGCAGTTCTTC
CASSAFTGGGEQFF
>.|few|TRBJ2-2|TRBV10-1
TGCGCCAGCAGTAGGGGGGAGGCCGGGGAGCTGTTTTTT
CASSRGEAGELFF
>.|.|TRBJ1-4|TRBV6-6
TGTGCCAGCAGTTACCTACAGGGAGATAGGGAAAAACTGTTTTTT
CASSYLQGDREKLFF
>.|.|TRBJ2-1|TRBV20-1
TGCAGTGCTAGTGATGGCCCGAGGAATGAGCAGTTCTTC
CSASDGPRNEQFF
>TRBD2|.|TRBJ2-7|TRBV5-1
TGCGCCAGCAGTAATGAACCGGGACTAAGAATCTACGAGCAGTACTTC
CASSNEPGLRIYEQYF
>.|many|TRBJ1-2|TRBV5-4
TGTGCCACCAGGACAGCTACTAACTATGGCTACACCTTC
CATRTATNYGYTF
>TRBD1|.|TRBJ2-7|TRBV3-1
TGTGCCAGCAGCCAAGCAGGGGGCATTTCCGAGCAGTACTTC
CASSQAGGISEQYF
>TRBD1|.|TRBJ2-1|TRBV2
TGTGCCAGCAATCGACAGGGAATAAGAAATGAGCAGTTCTTC
CASNRQGIRNEQFF
>TRBD2|.|TRBJ2-2|TRBV6-2/TRBV6-3
TGTGCCAGTTACCCGGGACTAGCGGGAGGGCCTAACACCGGGGAGCTGTTTTTT
CASYPGLAGGPNTGELFF